A selection of T cell receptor beta chains follows, all from one sample in a study of blood T cell repertoires in COVID-19. Clones were read by immunoSEQ multiplex PCR, and TCRdb kept only the in-frame ones, dropping some. Counted here are around 130,000 clones, around 82% occurring once; the ten biggest clones make up 9% to 13%. The sequenced material came from peripheral blood. The receptors were sampled from a human donor in a cohort sampled during active COVID-19. The CDR3 runs from the conserved cysteine through the conserved F or W. Each record gives: V gene, J gene, D gene, clone size, CDR3 DNA, CDR3 protein. The D gene is left open where the match is weak. Rows give clone size only sometimes, using once, few, many, or a class for an expanded clone.

TRBV5-1	TRBJ1-3	NA	NA	TGCGCCAGCAGCCTAGGAGAGGGAAACACCATATATTTT	CASSLGEGNTIYF
TRBV19	TRBJ1-5	TRBD1	NA	TGTGCCAGCGGATCCGGGACAGGGACAATTGGGGATCAGCCCCAGCATTTT	CASGSGTGTIGDQPQHF
TRBV9	TRBJ2-2	TRBD1	NA	TGTGCCAGCAGCATGGGACAGGGGAACACCGGGGAGCTGTTTTTT	CASSMGQGNTGELFF
TRBV23-1	TRBJ2-6	NA	NA	TGCGCCAGCAGTCAGCTCCCCCGCTGCGGGGTTTCCGGGGCCAACGTCCTGACTTTC	CASSQLPRCGVSGANVLTF
TRBV6-6	TRBJ2-3	NA	NA	TGTGCCAGCAGTTACTCGGCCACCACAGATACGCAGTATTTT	CASSYSATTDTQYF
TRBV5-6	TRBJ1-4	TRBD1	NA	TGTGCCAGCAGCTTTGCCGGACAGGGGGCGATCGAAAAACTGTTTTTT	CASSFAGQGAIEKLFF
TRBV27	TRBJ1-6	NA	NA	TGTGCCAGCAGTTTCGACCGTCAGGGTCTGGTTTCACCCCTCCACTTT	CASSFDRQGLVSPLHF
TRBV9	TRBJ2-1	TRBD2	NA	TGTGCCAGCAGCATGGGACTAGCGTGGGACAATGAGCAGTTCTTC	CASSMGLAWDNEQFF
TRBV23-1	TRBJ2-1	TRBD2	NA	TGCGCCAGCAGTCAGGGACTAGCGTACTCCTACAATGAGCAGTTCTTC	CASSQGLAYSYNEQFF
TRBV5-1	TRBJ2-5	NA	NA	TGCGCCAGCAGCTTGGCGGGGGGCGCGGGGGAGACCCAGTACTTC	CASSLAGGAGETQYF
TRBV7-9	TRBJ1-1	NA	NA	TGTGCCAGCAGCTTACAAATGAACACTGAAGCTTTCTTT	CASSLQMNTEAFF
TRBV3-1/TRBV3-2	TRBJ2-2	TRBD1	NA	TGTGCCAGCAGGAGACAACCGGGACAGGGGACGACCGGGGAGCTGTTTTTT	CASRRQPGQGTTGELFF
TRBV27	TRBJ1-4	TRBD1	NA	TGTGCCAGCAGTAACAGGGGGCCGAATGAAAAACTGTTTTTT	CASSNRGPNEKLFF
TRBV11-2	TRBJ1-6	NA	few	TGTGCCAGCAGCTTAGACATTAATTCACCCCTCCACTTT	CASSLDINSPLHF
TRBV2	TRBJ1-4	NA	NA	TGTGCCCGCGGCGCCCCAGGACTGACTAATGAAAAACTGTTTTTT	CARGAPGLTNEKLFF
TRBV5-5	TRBJ2-2	TRBD1	NA	TGTGCCAGCAGCTTGGCAGGGGGCACCGGGGAGCTGTTTTTT	CASSLAGGTGELFF
TRBV6-5	TRBJ1-1	NA	NA	TGTGCCAGCAGAAGAAACAGGGATGCCACTGAAGCTTTCTTT	CASRRNRDATEAFF
TRBV7-9	TRBJ2-7	TRBD1	once	TGTGCCAGCAGCTCCCCGGGACAGGGTTACGAGCAGTACTTC	CASSSPGQGYEQYF
TRBV6-5	TRBJ2-2	NA	NA	TGTGCCAGCGTGGCCCTTAACACCGGGGAGCTGTTTTTT	CASVALNTGELFF
TRBV21-1	TRBJ2-1	NA	NA	TGTGCCAGCAGATCTAGCGGGGGGCCTAATTACAATGAGCAGTTCTTC	CASRSSGGPNYNEQFF
TRBV6-2/TRBV6-3	TRBJ1-5	NA	NA	TGTGCCAGCAGTTACCAGGGCCAGGCCCAGCATTTT	CASSYQGQAQHF
TRBV7-6	TRBJ2-1	TRBD2	NA	TGTGCCAGCAGCTTAGTCTGGACTAGCGGGGGGGTTGAGCAGTTCTTC	CASSLVWTSGGVEQFF
TRBV5-1	TRBJ2-3	NA	NA	TGCGCCAGCAGCCCCGGGGAGGTGACAGATACGCAGTATTTT	CASSPGEVTDTQYF
TRBV10-3	TRBJ1-1	NA	once	TGTGCCATCAGCGTTCAGGTAGGAGGCACTGAAGCTTTCTTT	CAISVQVGGTEAFF
TRBV3-1/TRBV3-2	TRBJ1-2	TRBD1	NA	TGTGCCAGCAGCCGAGCAGCCGGGGACAGCTATGGCTACACCTTC	CASSRAAGDSYGYTF
TRBV9	TRBJ2-1	TRBD2	NA	TGTGCCAGCAGCGGTAGCGGGGGGGAACATGAGCAGTTCTTC	CASSGSGGEHEQFF
TRBV10-3	TRBJ2-2	TRBD1	NA	TGTGCCATCAGAGCAGGACAGGGGGCAAGTTCGAACACCGGGGAGCTGTTTTTT	CAIRAGQGASSNTGELFF
TRBV5-1	TRBJ1-1	NA	NA	TGCGCCAGCAGCCTGCAGGACACGGGCACTGAAGCTTTCTTT	CASSLQDTGTEAFF
TRBV3-1/TRBV3-2	TRBJ2-7	TRBD1	NA	TGTGCCAGCAGCCCGATCCGGGACAGGGTGAGCGAGCAGTACTTC	CASSPIRDRVSEQYF
TRBV5-8	TRBJ2-3	NA	once	TGTGCCAGCTGGCGGCCGGGGAAGATAGATACGCAGTATTTT	CASWRPGKIDTQYF
TRBV28	TRBJ2-5	NA	NA	TGTGCCAGCAGTCCCGGCTATTCGGTAGGCGGCCAAGAGACCCAGTACTTC	CASSPGYSVGGQETQYF
TRBV5-4	TRBJ2-3	TRBD2	once	TGTGCCAGCAGCTCCGCGGGCGGGAGGGTTTCAGATACGCAGTATTTT	CASSSAGGRVSDTQYF
TRBV7-2	TRBJ1-3	NA	once	TGTGCCAGCAGCCCGCAGGATTCCGACACTGGAAACACCATATATTTT	CASSPQDSDTGNTIYF
TRBV6-5	TRBJ2-2	NA	NA	TGTGCCAGCAGTTCCCGCGACAGTGACACCGGGGAGCTGTTTTTT	CASSSRDSDTGELFF
TRBV6-1	TRBJ1-6	TRBD1	once	TGTGCCAGCAGTGAAGGCGGCAGGGGGCTGTCCCTCCACTTT	CASSEGGRGLSLHF
TRBV2	TRBJ1-4	NA	NA	TGTGCCAGCAGATTCCGGGACAAATCAACTAATGAAAAACTGTTTTTT	CASRFRDKSTNEKLFF
TRBV5-1	TRBJ2-2	NA	NA	TGCGCCAGCAGCCGCGACGGACAAACCGGGGAGCTGTTTTTT	CASSRDGQTGELFF
TRBV6-5	TRBJ2-1	TRBD2	NA	TGTGCCAGCAGAAATCTAGCGGGGGGGCTACATGAGCAGTTCTTC	CASRNLAGGLHEQFF
TRBV5-1	TRBJ2-7	TRBD1	NA	TGCGCCAGCAGCTTGGCCGGGACAGGAGTACCCTACGAGCAGTACTTC	CASSLAGTGVPYEQYF
TRBV5-5	TRBJ1-2	TRBD1	NA	TGTGCCAGCAGCCCGGACAGGGGCGACTATGGCTACACCTTC	CASSPDRGDYGYTF
TRBV4-2	TRBJ1-1	TRBD1	NA	TGTGCCAGCAGCCAAGCGGGACAGGGGGACACTGAAGCTTTCTTT	CASSQAGQGDTEAFF
TRBV7-2	TRBJ1-2	TRBD1	NA	TGTGCCAGCACCCGGACAGGACCTACCTATGGCTACACCTTC	CASTRTGPTYGYTF
TRBV5-1	TRBJ1-1	NA	NA	TGCGCCAGCAGCGCGGGTTGGAACACTGAAGCTTTCTTT	CASSAGWNTEAFF
TRBV5-1	TRBJ2-5	NA	once	TGCGCCAGCAGACCCGCAACTGACAGAGAAGAGACCCAGTACTTC	CASRPATDREETQYF
TRBV19	TRBJ2-5	NA	few	TGTGCCAGTAGTACCCAGGACCAAGAGACCCAGTACTTC	CASSTQDQETQYF
TRBV12-5	TRBJ2-7	NA	NA	TGTGCTAGTGGTGGCCCGGGACATGCCTACGAGCAGTACTTC	CASGGPGHAYEQYF
TRBV5-1	TRBJ1-4	TRBD1	NA	TGCGCCAGCAGCTTGGAAGGACAGGGACGGAATGCGTGGGAAAAACTGTTTTTT	CASSLEGQGRNAWEKLFF
TRBV6-2/TRBV6-3	TRBJ2-1	TRBD2	NA	TGTGCCAGCAGTTCCCACTCCACTAGCGGGGGATACAATGAGCAGTTCTTC	CASSSHSTSGGYNEQFF
TRBV5-6	TRBJ1-5	NA	few	TGTGCCAGCAGCCTGGGGCCCAATCAGCCCCAGCATTTT	CASSLGPNQPQHF
TRBV6-5	TRBJ1-1	TRBD1	NA	TGTGCCAGCAGATGGACAGGGAACACTGAAGCTTTCTTT	CASRWTGNTEAFF
TRBV5-4	TRBJ1-3	NA	once	TGTGCCAGCAGCTCCAAGGGATCCAGGGAAAACACCATATATTTT	CASSSKGSRENTIYF
TRBV6-1	TRBJ2-1	TRBD2	NA	TGTGCCAGCAGTGAACAGGCTAGCGGAGCGCAGTTCTTC	CASSEQASGAQFF